This passage covers 16 T cell receptor beta chains from one sample sequenced in a study of blood T cell repertoires in COVID-19. Assay used: immunoSEQ multiplex PCR; TCRdb lists only in-frame clones, some missing. The data contain roughly 310,000 clones, 89% of them singletons. Sequenced input: PBMCs or T cells enriched from blood (not recorded which). The receptor source for this set is a woman aged 40 to 50 who had recovered from COVID-19.

The V and J genes are TRBV30 and TRBJ2-3; 12 nucleotides agree with TRBD2. Germline V gives CDR1 GTSNPN, CDR2 SVGIG (reference sequence). This CDR3 is built from 16 residues. Trimming removed 2 bases from V and 3 bases from J; junction bases left unmatched: 6. The CDR3 DNA reads as TGTGCCTGGAGTCCCCTAGCGGGGGGGCCAACAGATACGCAGTATTTT. Encoded protein: CAWSPLAGGPTDTQYF.

The rearrangement links TRBV5-1 to TRBJ2-2; TRBD2 matches at 11 bases. Germline values: CDR1 SGHRS, CDR2 YFSETQ. Unmatched junction bases numbered 0, after V lost 0 bases and J lost 5 bases. The CDR3 runs to 15 residues. Here the CDR3 DNA reads TGCGCCAGCAGCTTGGGACTAGCGGGAACCGGGGAGCTGTTTTTT. It yields the protein CASSLGLAGTGELFF.

This clone appeared a single time. V and J are TRBV5-3 and TRBJ2-1, with 7 bases aligning to TRBD2. TRBV5-3 is given ORF status, its function remaining uncertain. The CDR3 consists of 16 residues. With V trimmed by 0 bases and J by 7 bases, 10 bases remained unmatched. This CDR3 reads CARSLDGGGPRNEQFF. CDR3 DNA sequence: TGTGCCAGAAGCTTGGACGGGGGAGGGCCGAGGAATGAGCAGTTCTTC.

For this clone: A junction end diverges from the germline sequence, so it may reflect a read error. This sequence joins TRBV11-3 and TRBJ2-7; weak D call: TRBD1 (6 bases). The CDR3 is made up of 13 amino acids. CDR1 SGHNT and CDR2 YENEEA come from the germline V gene. The CDR3, as DNA: TGTGCCAGCACCTTAACAGGGTCCCACGAGCAGTACTTC. Translation gives CASTLTGSHEQYF.

CDR3: CASSLERQGGGYTF. In nucleotides, the CDR3 is TGTGCCAGCAGCTTAGAAAGACAGGGAGGTGGCTACACCTTC. J is TRBJ1-2 and V is TRBV7-3, with 7 bases identical to TRBD1. The germline gives CDR1 SGHTA, CDR2 FQGTGA. There are 14 residues in the CDR3. V trimming: 2 bases; J trimming: 7 bases; junction bases outside the gene matches: 7.

V is TRBV2 and J is TRBJ1-1; D is uncertain. The CDR3 has 11 amino acids. Trimming pared 11 bases from V and 8 bases from J, leaving 15 bases between. Germline values: CDR1 SNHLY, CDR2 FYNNEI. CDR3 protein: CAGGMAAEAFF. CDR3 in DNA: TGTGCCGGAGGCATGGCGGCGGAAGCTTTCTTT.

The chain links TRBV11-3 to TRBJ2-1; 8 positions match TRBD1. Per the germline V gene, CDR1 is SGHNT and CDR2 is YENEEA. This CDR3 comprises 14 residues. V lost 8 bases to trimming and J lost 6 bases; unmatched junction nucleotides: 9. In DNA, the CDR3 is TGTGCCAGCGGATTGACAGGGGAGTTCAATGAGCAGTTCTTC. It is translated as CASGLTGEFNEQFF.

The rearrangement joins TRBV27 to TRBJ1-2; maybe TRBD1 (6 bases). V was pared by 7 bases and J by 4 bases, with 10 bases between. CDR3 length: 12 residues. Germline CDR1 MNHEY, CDR2 SMNVEV (reference sequence). CDR3 in amino acids: CASKGGGYGYTF. For the CDR3, the DNA is TGTGCCAGCAAGGGGGGGGGCTATGGCTACACCTTC.

V is TRBV18 and J is TRBJ1-4, with TRBD1 as a possible D gene (5 bases). Trimming took off 2 bases at V and 5 bases at J, with 15 bases between the two ends. Looked up from germline, CDR1 is KGHSH and CDR2 is LQKENI. The CDR3 contains 16 residues. CDR3 nucleotide sequence: TGTGCCAGCTCACCAATCCAGGGTAGTATGAATGAAAAACTGTTTTTT. Translating it yields CASSPIQGSMNEKLFF. Full variable domain (rest looked up from reference TRBV18 and TRBJ1-4): NAGVMQNPRHLVRRRGQEARLRCSPMKGHSHVYWYRQLPEEGLKFMVYLQKENIIDESGMPKERFSAEFPKEGPSILRIQQVVRGDSAAYFCASSPIQGSMNEKLFFGSGTQLSVL.

The chain recombines TRBV29-1 with TRBJ2-1, with 8 bases matching TRBD2. V lost 6 bases, J lost 0 bases, and 10 bases stayed unmatched. There are 16 residues in the CDR3. CDR1 and CDR2 (germline): SQVTM, ANQGSEA. CDR3 residues: CSVTAIAGSSYNEQFF. CDR3 coding DNA: TGCAGCGTGACGGCAATAGCGGGGAGCTCCTACAATGAGCAGTTCTTC.

The rearrangement uses TRBV9 and TRBJ2-1, with TRBD2 identical over 10 bases. Germline CDR1 SGDLS, CDR2 YYNGEE. CDR3 length: 19 amino acids. J gave up 5 bases and V 0 bases, and 14 bases lay outside the gene matches. CDR3 in DNA: TGTGCCAGCAGCGTAGGCGAGAGCGGGAGAAGCGGGAGGGACAATGAGCAGTTCTTC. Its protein is CASSVGESGRSGRDNEQFF.

The rearrangement links TRBV5-6 to TRBJ2-5; 9 positions agree with TRBD2. The junction had 6 bases not matched to a gene; V was cut back by 0 bases and J by 12 bases. Germline-derived CDR1 and CDR2 are SGHDT and YYEEEE. The CDR3 runs 13 residues. Written as DNA, the CDR3 is TGTGCCAGCAGCTTGGGTAGCGGGAGTGGAAAGTACTTC. It specifies CASSLGSGSGKYF.

In this sample, this clone turned up once. J is TRBJ1-1 and V is TRBV5-6; D might be TRBD1 (6 bases). Per germline, CDR1 SGHDT and CDR2 YYEEEE. This CDR3 is 13 amino acids long. Trimming left V 4 bases short and J 0 bases short, with 7 bases between. The CDR3 DNA reads TGTGCCAGCAGCAACAGGGTGAACACTGAAGCTTTCTTT. This codes for CASSNRVNTEAFF.

This clone was found a few times. V usage is TRBV7-2 and J usage is TRBJ2-1; D uncertain. This CDR3 contains 15 residues. Germline V gives CDR1 SGHTA, CDR2 FQGNSA. Trimming took off 1 base at V and 0 bases at J, with 7 bases between the two ends. CDR3 loop: CASSLGPSSYNEQFF. The CDR3 region has the DNA TGTGCCAGCAGCTTAGGCCCGAGCTCCTACAATGAGCAGTTCTTC.

V gene TRBV2 combines with J gene TRBJ2-1, with a tentative D call TRBD2 (6 bases). Germline CDR1 is SNHLY and CDR2 is FYNNEI. Deletions cut 2 bases from V and 8 bases from J, with 19 bases between. The CDR3 extends over 16 amino acids. CDR3 bases: TGTGCCAGCAGTGAACAGGAGGGACCCTGGGGCGATGAGCAGTTCTTC. This gives the protein CASSEQEGPWGDEQFF.

This chain uses TRBV6-5 with TRBJ1-4; D is uncertain. V lost 6 bases and J lost 4, with 15 bases in between. The CDR3 spans 15 residues. Germline V gives CDR1 MNHEY, CDR2 SVGAGI. This CDR3 is CASRWIGGNNEKLFF. DNA of the CDR3: TGTGCCAGCAGGTGGATCGGCGGTAATAATGAAAAACTGTTTTTT.